The 2 T cell receptor beta chains given below trace back to one sample, sequenced in a study of T cell changes during pregnancy in multiple sclerosis. TCRdb's table, derived via immunoSEQ multiplex PCR, lists solely in-frame clones and lacks some. Of tens of thousands of clones in the sample, over 85% were seen once. The specimen comprised CD8+ T cells from peripheral blood mononuclear cells, sampled after pregnancy. These receptors were obtained from a female donor with multiple sclerosis, enrolled in a pregnancy study.

The J gene is TRBJ2-1, the V gene TRBV29-1; 9 bases match TRBD2. Germline CDR1 and CDR2: SQVTM and ANQGSEA. CDR3 length equals 16 residues. The junction had 20 bases not matched to a gene; V was cut back by 8 bases and J by 9 bases. The CDR3 reads CSTDPSRGAGGSEQFF. The CDR3 coding sequence is TGCAGCACTGACCCATCCCGGGGAGCGGGAGGTAGTGAGCAGTTCTTC.

The chain links TRBV7-6 to TRBJ2-5; TRBD2 aligns across 15 bases. This CDR3 has 17 residues. The V gene end was trimmed by 4 bases and the J gene end by 5 bases; junction bases not matched to a gene: 8. Germline lookup yields CDR1 SGHVS and CDR2 FNYEAQ. The CDR3 region has the DNA TGTGCCAGCAGCTCATGGACTAGCGGGGGGGCCTGGGAGACCCAGTACTTC. Protein sequence: CASSSWTSGGAWETQYF. The variable domain in full, with the rest retrieved from reference TRBV7-6 and TRBJ2-5, is GAGVSQSPRYKVTKRGQDVALRCDPISGHVSLYWYRQALGQGPEFLTYFNYEAQQDKSGLPNDRFSAERPEGSISTLTIQRTEQRDSAMYRCASSSWTSGGAWETQYFGPGTRLLVL.